This passage covers 2 T cell receptor beta chains from one sample sequenced in a study of blood T cell repertoires in COVID-19. Clones were read by immunoSEQ multiplex PCR, and TCRdb kept only the in-frame ones, dropping some. The sample has around 230,000 clones, around four fifths seen once; the top ten hold around 2.3%. The sequencing sample was made of peripheral blood. The receptors originated from a woman aged 40-49 years with active or convalescent COVID-19.

CDR3 region: CASSVGGLGLYEQYF. For the CDR3, the DNA is TGTGCCAGCAGCGTGGGGGGGCTGGGACTCTACGAGCAGTACTTC. The chain recombines TRBV28 with TRBJ2-7; TRBD2 is a possible D gene (7 bases). Germline CDR1 MDHEN, CDR2 SYDVKM. V was clipped by 6 bases and J by 3 bases, with 18 bases between them. CDR3 length equals 15 residues.

The chain carries TRBV4-2 and TRBJ2-6, with D perhaps TRBD1 (6 bases). The CDR3 extends over 18 amino acids. Germline CDR1 and CDR2: LGHNA and YNFKEQ. Trimming removed 1 base from V and 0 bases from J, with 13 bases in between. The CDR3 DNA is TGTGCCAGCAGCCAAGTCGGACAGCAAAGCTCTGGGGCCAACGTCCTGACTTTC. Translating it yields CASSQVGQQSSGANVLTF.